This T cell receptor (beta chain) was sequenced during a study of long-term antiretroviral therapy in people with HIV. As for the study in general: A decade or so separates the oldest specimens from the later 2015 immediate-ART recommendation.

This was the immunoSEQ v3.0 assay at survey level. Libraries were prepared by immunoSEQ multiplex PCR; TCRdb keeps only in-frame clonotypes and omits some of them. In the table there are approximately 24,000 clones, about four fifths of which are singletons. Trimming pared 0 bases from V and 5 bases from J, leaving 5 bases between. CDR1 SGDLS and CDR2 YYNGEE come from the germline V gene. This CDR3 spans 13 amino acids. To note about this clone: Antigen specificity is unknown.

Points from the study as a whole: The blood, collected between about 2003 and 2017, was possibly taken under older ART regimens.

Here the sequenced sample was unsorted PBMCs, taken at the start of antiretroviral therapy, before treatment. The chain combines TRBV9 with TRBJ2-2, with D hard to call. This TCR derives from a woman in her late teens or twenties with HIV. The CDR3 DNA follows: TGTGCCAGCAGCGTAGGGGGTACCGGGGAGCTGTTTTTT. Its translation: CASSVGGTGELFF.